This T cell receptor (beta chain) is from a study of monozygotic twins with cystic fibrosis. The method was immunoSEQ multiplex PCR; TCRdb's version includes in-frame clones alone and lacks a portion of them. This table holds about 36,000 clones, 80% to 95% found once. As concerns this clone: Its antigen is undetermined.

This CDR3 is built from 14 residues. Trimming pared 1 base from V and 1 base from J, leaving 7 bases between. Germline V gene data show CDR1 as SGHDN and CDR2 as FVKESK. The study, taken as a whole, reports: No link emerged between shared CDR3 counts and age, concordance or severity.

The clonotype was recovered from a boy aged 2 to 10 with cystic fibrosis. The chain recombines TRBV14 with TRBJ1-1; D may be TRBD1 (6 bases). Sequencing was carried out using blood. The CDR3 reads CASSQGTENTEAFF. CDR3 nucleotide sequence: TGTGCCAGCAGCCAAGGGACAGAGAACACTGAAGCTTTCTTT.